In this sample, the clone carrying this TCR beta chain turned up a few times. Both previously described methods and listed TCR primers were employed to make bulk TCR libraries. TCRdb re-called the PCR reads through MiXCR, storing one row per CDR3 protein. The data contain approximately 500,000 distinct CDR3 sequences, over 20% of them singletons. CDR3 length: 16 amino acids. CDR1 is MGHRA, CDR2 YSYEKL, per germline. V gave up 4 bases and J gave up 3 bases, with 16 bases separating them. The data stem from a study of molecular identifiers for immune sequencing clone quantification. V usage is TRBV4-1 and J usage is TRBJ2-1; D is possibly TRBD2 (7 bases). The source is a human donor in good health. Some libraries in this study had Jurkat cell RNA spiked in. Sequenced input: naive CD8+ T cells from blood, with Jurkat cell RNA spiked in. Subset meaning: FACS-sorted CD8+CD4-CCR7+CD45RA+ naive T cells. CDR3 DNA sequence: TGCGCCAGCAGCCGCGGTGGGGGGGGCCTCTACAATGAGCAGTTCTTC. It yields the protein CASSRGGGGLYNEQFF.